Listed here are 18 T cell receptor beta chains from one sample, sequenced in a study of OX40 agonist ivuxolimab in advanced cancers. Method: immunoSEQ multiplex PCR; TCRdb's copy keeps in-frame clones and lacks some. The repertoire holds under 25,000 clones, with 74% as singletons. This specimen consisted of CD4+ or CD8+ T cells sorted from blood, obtained in a trial of the OX40 agonist ivuxolimab. The source of these receptors is an adult with an advanced solid tumor such as melanoma, head and neck, liver or kidney cancer.

In DNA, the CDR3 is TGTGCCAGCAGCTTTTTCTCGGTCTACGAGCAGTACTTC. Its translation: CASSFFSVYEQYF. The chain has TRBV7-9 and TRBJ2-7; no clear D. The CDR3 contains 13 residues. CDR1 SEHNR and CDR2 FQNEAQ come from the germline V gene (reference sequence). The ends were cut back, 3 bases at V and 3 bases at J, with 9 bases in the middle.

This chain's CDR3 is CASNGPPSLDEQYF. CDR3 coding DNA: TGTGCCAGCAATGGACCCCCCTCATTGGATGAGCAGTACTTC. The chain carries TRBV2 and TRBJ2-7, with no clear D. This CDR3 region has 14 residues. The germline V gene has CDR1 SNHLY and CDR2 FYNNEI. V was cut by 7 bases and J by 7 bases, with 20 bases left in between.

This chain uses TRBV14 with TRBJ2-1; 15 nucleotides line up with TRBD2. The CDR3 runs to 17 residues. V was pared by 4 bases and J by 7 bases, with 8 bases of the junction left unmatched. From germline, CDR1 is SGHDN and CDR2 FVKESK. The CDR3 DNA is TGTGCCAGCAGCCCCACCGTAGGACTAGCGGGAGGGAATGAGCAGTTCTTC. Translated: CASSPTVGLAGGNEQFF.

This chain links TRBV5-4 with TRBJ1-1, with TRBD1 as a possible D gene (5 bases). Trimming cost V 1 base and J 7 bases, with 20 bases left between them. Per the germline V gene, CDR1 is SGHNT and CDR2 is YYREEE (reference sequence). CDR3 size: 16 residues. The CDR3 bases are TGTGCCAGCAGCTTGACCTTGGCTCTTGAACAGGATGAAGCTTTCTTT. Protein product: CASSLTLALEQDEAFF.

This clone was counted only a few times. This chain uses TRBV5-6 with TRBJ2-1, with 9 nucleotides matching TRBD1. The CDR3 loop spans 15 amino acids. Germline trimming cut 5 bases from V and 8 bases from J; bases unmatched to any gene: 11. Germline V gene data show CDR1 as SGHDT and CDR2 as YYEEEE. The CDR3 DNA reads TGTGCCAGCAGTATAGGACAGGGGTGGCTTGATGAGCAGTTCTTC. Translation gives CASSIGQGWLDEQFF.

The gene calls are TRBV27 and TRBJ1-1; 8 bases are a match to TRBD1. Trimming took 2 bases from V and 4 from J; bases not matched to a gene: 3. Germline V gives CDR1 MNHEY, CDR2 SMNVEV (reference sequence). CDR3 size: 14 residues. CDR3 region: CASSLGQGGTEAFF. The CDR3 DNA follows: TGTGCCAGCAGTTTAGGACAGGGAGGCACTGAAGCTTTCTTT.

The rearrangement joins TRBV7-8 to TRBJ2-7; D is uncertain. V was cut by 10 bases and J by 1 base, with 17 bases left in between. This CDR3 is 14 amino acids long. Germline V gives CDR1 SGHVS, CDR2 FQNEAQ. For the CDR3, the DNA is TGTGCCACCAAAGATGGGGTCGCGTCCTACGAGCAGTACTTC. Translation: CATKDGVASYEQYF.

The chain is built from TRBV4-3 and TRBJ1-1; a weak D match, TRBD1 (6 bases). The CDR3 is 15 amino acids. Germline CDR1 LGHNA, CDR2 YSLEER. Trimming left V 0 bases short and J 1 base short, with 9 bases between. CDR3 region: CASSQEQGGNTEAFF. In DNA form, the CDR3 reads TGCGCCAGCAGCCAAGAACAGGGCGGGAACACTGAAGCTTTCTTT.

The chain joins TRBV18 to TRBJ2-7, with no clear D. Germline assignment: CDR1 KGHSH and CDR2 LQKENI. The CDR3 covers 12 residues. V was pared by 3 bases and J by 2 bases, with 5 bases between. The CDR3 is CASSPMTYEQYF. The CDR3 DNA reads TGTGCCAGCTCACCGATGACCTACGAGCAGTACTTC.

The chain joins TRBV11-2 to TRBJ2-7; 7 bases agree with TRBD2. The CDR3 totals 16 residues. Germline CDR1 SGHAT, CDR2 FQNNGV. The junction had 10 bases not matched to a gene; V was cut back by 0 bases and J by 5 bases. CDR3 amino acids: CASSLDMGGVADEQYF. The CDR3 nucleotides read TGTGCCAGCAGCTTAGATATGGGAGGGGTCGCCGACGAGCAGTACTTC.

This clone was counted between two and nine times. This sequence joins TRBV25-1 and TRBJ2-3; 10 nucleotides match TRBD1. CDR1 is MGHDK and CDR2 is SYGVNS in the germline V gene. CDR3 size: 15 residues. V lost 9 bases to trimming and J lost 2 bases; unmatched junction nucleotides: 8. The CDR3 DNA reads as TGTGCCAGTAGGGACAGGGGTTCTTTCACAGATACGCAGTATTTT. Encoded protein: CASRDRGSFTDTQYF. The entire variable domain, with the rest obtained from reference TRBV25-1 and TRBJ2-3, is as follows: EADIYQTPRYLVIGTGKKITLECSQTMGHDKMYWYQQDPGMELHLIHYSYGVNSTEKGDLSSESTVSRIRTEHFPLTLESARPSHTSQYLCASRDRGSFTDTQYFGPGTRLTVL.

The V gene is TRBV2, the J gene TRBJ2-7; D perhaps matches TRBD2 (5 bases). V lost 9 bases and J 6 bases, leaving 12 bases between the germline ends. The length of the CDR3 is 11 residues. Germline CDR1 and CDR2: SNHLY and FYNNEI. The CDR3 spells CASLALGEQYF. CDR3 DNA: TGTGCCAGTTTAGCGCTCGGCGAGCAGTACTTC.

The chain employs TRBV5-8 and TRBJ2-5, with D perhaps TRBD2 (6 bases). Germline CDR1 reads SGHTS; CDR2 reads YDEGEE. The V end lost 3 bases, the J end lost 5 bases, and 14 bases lay between the germline ends. The CDR3 loop spans 14 amino acids. The CDR3 sequence is CASSWGGVGETQYF. Written as DNA, the CDR3 is TGTGCCAGCAGCTGGGGCGGGGTGGGCGAGACCCAGTACTTC.

V is TRBV5-4 and J is TRBJ1-2; D is unclear. CDR1 and CDR2 from the germline V gene are SGHNT and YYREEE (reference sequence). The V end lost 3 bases, the J end lost 4 bases, and 16 bases lay between the germline ends. The CDR3 runs 15 residues. The CDR3 sequence: CASSWGESNLYGYTF. CDR3 DNA sequence: TGTGCCAGCAGCTGGGGTGAATCTAATCTCTATGGCTACACCTTC.

The chain employs TRBV9 and TRBJ1-2; D gene ambiguous. The V gene lost 0 bases and the J gene lost 5 bases, with 11 bases spanning the gap. The CDR3 length is 14 residues. Germline CDR1 and CDR2: SGDLS and YYNGEE. The chain's CDR3 is CASSVGSQIYGYTF. For the CDR3, the DNA is TGTGCCAGCAGCGTAGGATCTCAAATATATGGCTACACCTTC. The variable domain in full, with the rest retrieved from reference TRBV9 and TRBJ1-2, is DSGVTQTPKHLITATGQRVTLRCSPRSGDLSVYWYQQSLDQGLQFLIQYYNGEERAKGNILERFSAQQFPDLHSELNLSSLELGDSALYFCASSVGSQIYGYTFGSGTRLTVV.

The chain joins TRBV28 to TRBJ1-5; TRBD1 matches at 7 bases. After removal of 5 bases from V and 4 bases from J, the junction contained 8 bases not matched to a gene. CDR3 length: 15 residues. CDR1 is MDHEN and CDR2 is SYDVKM in the germline V gene. In DNA, the CDR3 is TGTGCCAGCAGTCCTGGGACAGCTCTAAATCAGCCCCAGCATTTT. Its translation: CASSPGTALNQPQHF.

The chain combines TRBV15 with TRBJ2-7; TRBD1 aligns across 10 bases. The CDR3 is made up of 13 amino acids. J lost 4 bases, V lost 6 bases, and 3 bases had no gene match. CDR1 and CDR2 from the germline V gene are LNHNV and YYDKDF (reference sequence). Here the CDR3 reads CATSGQGVYEQYF. In DNA, the CDR3 is TGTGCCACCAGTGGACAGGGGGTTTACGAGCAGTACTTC.

This clone was seen a few times. Sequence at one end of the junction differs from germline and may be a read error. The chain carries TRBV29-1 and TRBJ1-1; D call uncertain. This CDR3 comprises 9 residues. CDR1 and CDR2 (germline): SQVTM, ANQGSEA. The chain's CDR3 is CSVEGLGRF. The DNA for the CDR3 is TGCAGCGTTGAAGGGCTTGGCAGGTTT.